The entry that follows covers one T cell receptor beta chain sequence. This sample was included in a study of blood T cell repertoires in COVID-19. About the study: Samples came from the United States, Italy and Spain, spanning acute and convalescent COVID-19.

Repertoires were generated with immunoSEQ multiplex PCR, while TCRdb's copy carries only in-frame clones and drops some. The table has just over 90,000 clones, approximately 80% seen once. Germline loops: CDR1 SGHNT, CDR2 YYREEE (reference sequence). Trimming took off 6 bases at V and 2 bases at J, with 15 bases between the two ends. The CDR3 length is 14 residues. The rearrangement links TRBV5-4 to TRBJ2-7; D call uncertain. The sample was peripheral blood. The sequence derives from a man aged 70-80 years with acute or convalescent COVID-19. The CDR3 protein is CASKSIETPYEQYV. CDR3 in DNA: TGTGCCAGCAAATCTATAGAAACCCCCTACGAGCAGTACGTC.